This T cell receptor (beta chain) was identified during a study of blood T cell repertoires in COVID-19. The protocol was immunoSEQ multiplex PCR, while the TCRdb copy is restricted to in-frame clones and leaves out a portion. The data contain around 69,000 clones, about 82% of them singletons. The V gene's germline CDR1 is SGDLS and CDR2 YYNGEE. This CDR3 region has 15 residues. V was clipped by 5 bases and J by 1 base; unmatched bases: 2. The clonotype comes from a woman aged 60-75 years with acute or convalescent COVID-19. The genes are TRBV9 and TRBJ2-2; 10 bases line up with TRBD2. The sequencing sample was made of peripheral blood. CDR3: CASSSGRLNTGELFF. For the CDR3, the DNA is TGTGCCAGCAGTAGCGGGAGGTTGAACACCGGGGAGCTGTTTTTT.